The 18 T cell receptor beta chains reported below all come from one sample, sequenced in a study of cytomegalovirus exposure and HLA in healthy donors. PCR involved 60 Vbeta and 13 Jbeta primers. Data came from immunoSEQ multiplex PCR; TCRdb stores just in-frame clones and leaves some out. This sample contains around 77,000 clones. Sample: PBMCs. Source of these receptors: a man between 50 and 59 years old in good health and CMV-seropositive.

The chain couples TRBV7-8 to TRBJ2-2; 7 bases are shared with TRBD1. V gave up 5 bases and J gave up 3 bases; unmatched junction bases: 6. CDR1 SGHVS and CDR2 FQNEAQ come from the germline V gene. This CDR3 contains 15 residues. CDR3 sequence (DNA): TGTGCCAGCAGCCGCCGGGACAGCTACACCGGGGAGCTGTTTTTT. This codes for CASSRRDSYTGELFF.

This rearrangement joins TRBV10-3 to TRBJ1-1; tentative D call: TRBD1 (6 bases). The CDR3 totals 12 residues. From germline, CDR1 is ENHRY and CDR2 SYGVKD. Trimming left V 2 bases short and J 11 bases short, with 12 bases between. The chain's CDR3 is CAISEENRVAFF. DNA of the CDR3: TGTGCCATCAGTGAGGAAAACAGGGTGGCTTTCTTT.

By frequency, this clone registers medium-sized. The chain has TRBV6-1 and TRBJ2-1; D perhaps matches TRBD1 (5 bases). The ends were cut back, 3 bases at V and 4 bases at J, with 10 bases in the middle. Germline CDR1 MNHNS, CDR2 SASEGT. This CDR3 is 14 amino acids long. CDR3 bases: TGTGCCAGCAGTGATGGCAGGGATTACAATGAGCAGTTCTTC. It is translated as CASSDGRDYNEQFF.

To note about this clone: The sample carries other DNA sequences with the same CDR3. The chain employs TRBV2 and TRBJ2-1; unclear D gene. Trimming pared 5 bases from V and 5 bases from J, leaving 10 bases between. The CDR3 is 13 residues long. The germline CDR1 and CDR2 sequences are SNHLY and FYNNEI. The CDR3 spells CASSFGLNNEQFF. The CDR3 coding sequence is TGTGCCAGCAGTTTCGGTCTCAACAATGAGCAGTTCTTC.

This chain connects TRBV27 to TRBJ1-5; D is uncertain. This CDR3 region has 14 residues. The germline V gene encodes CDR1 MNHEY and CDR2 SMNVEV (reference sequence). Deletions cut 4 bases from V and 5 bases from J, with 12 bases between. In nucleotides, the CDR3 is TGTGCCAGCAGTTGGGAGTACTCGGATCAGCCCCAGCATTTT. Protein sequence: CASSWEYSDQPQHF.

The rearrangement links TRBV27 to TRBJ1-2; 7 bases are shared with TRBD1. V trimming: 4 bases; J trimming: 5 bases; junction bases outside the gene matches: 10. This CDR3 has 15 amino acids. The germline V gene encodes CDR1 MNHEY and CDR2 SMNVEV (reference sequence). CDR3 amino acids: CASSSDGTAPYGYTF. CDR3 sequence (DNA): TGTGCCAGCAGTTCAGATGGGACAGCGCCATATGGCTACACCTTC.

The chain couples TRBV9 to TRBJ2-3; the match to TRBD2 covers 7 bases. The junction had 7 bases not matched to a gene; V was cut back by 0 bases and J by 6 bases. CDR3 length: 15 amino acids. Germline CDR1 is SGDLS and CDR2 is YYNGEE. The CDR3: CASSVDPSGEDTQYF. The DNA of the CDR3 is TGTGCCAGCAGCGTAGATCCTAGCGGCGAGGATACGCAGTATTTT.

The rearrangement uses TRBV7-3 and TRBJ1-1, with D hard to call. The CDR3 has 14 residues. Between the trimmed V and J ends, which lost 8 bases and 10 bases, there was a span of 23 bases. Germline assignment: CDR1 SGHTA and CDR2 FQGTGA. The CDR3 DNA follows: TGTGCCAGCTCGCCCTCCGGGTCCCAACCGGGAGCTTTCTTT. Translation: CASSPSGSQPGAFF.

The chain employs TRBV9 and TRBJ2-5; 7 bases are shared with TRBD2. Trimming at V came to 0 bases and at J to 2 bases, leaving 4 bases not matched to a gene. The CDR3 loop spans 15 amino acids. Per germline, CDR1 SGDLS and CDR2 YYNGEE. CDR3 coding DNA: TGTGCCAGCAGCGTAGGTGGGGGGGGACAAGAGACCCAGTACTTC. This gives the protein CASSVGGGGQETQYF.

The V call is TRBV4-1, the J call TRBJ1-1; 7 nucleotides match TRBD1. The CDR3 is made up of 16 amino acids. The V gene end was trimmed by 4 bases and the J gene end by 0 bases; junction bases not matched to a gene: 8. The germline V gene encodes CDR1 MGHRA and CDR2 YSYEKL. CDR3 protein: CASSPQGGTMNTEAFF. DNA of the CDR3: TGCGCCAGCAGCCCCCAGGGGGGTACCATGAACACTGAAGCTTTCTTT.

This chain uses TRBV5-1 with TRBJ2-5; 8 positions match TRBD1. The CDR3 is made up of 14 amino acids. Germline loops: CDR1 SGHRS, CDR2 YFSETQ. The J segment lost 2 bases and the V segment lost 4 bases, leaving 4 bases of the junction unmatched. The CDR3 loop reads CASSTRQGQETQYF. The CDR3 DNA reads as TGCGCCAGCAGCACCAGACAGGGGCAAGAGACCCAGTACTTC. Full variable domain (remainder filled in from reference TRBV5-1 and TRBJ2-5): KAGVTQTPRYLIKTRGQQVTLSCSPISGHRSVSWYQQTPGQGLQFLFEYFSETQRNKGNFPGRFSGRQFSNSRSEMNVSTLELGDSALYLCASSTRQGQETQYFGPGTRLLVL.

The chain links TRBV7-2 to TRBJ2-7; no definite D call. This CDR3 contains 16 residues. The V gene's germline CDR1 is SGHTA and CDR2 FQGNSA. V lost 4 bases and J 0 bases, leaving 16 bases between the germline ends. CDR3 sequence reads: CASSSRSGPSSYEQYF. CDR3 sequence (DNA): TGTGCCAGCAGCTCCCGGTCTGGCCCTAGCTCCTACGAGCAGTACTTC.

The chain couples TRBV12-5 to TRBJ1-1; possible D gene TRBD1, 6 bases. The V and J ends lost 8 bases and 4 bases respectively, with 11 bases between them. The CDR3 consists of 12 residues. Per germline, CDR1 LGHNT and CDR2 FRNRAP. CDR3 nucleotides: TGTGCTAGTCTTTTAGGGGGCACTGAAGCTTTCTTT. Translating gives CASLLGGTEAFF.

V and J are TRBV28 and TRBJ1-2; D call uncertain. CDR3 length: 12 residues. CDR1 and CDR2 from the germline V gene are MDHEN and SYDVKM. V was shortened by 5 bases and J by 2 bases, with 6 bases between the two germline ends. The CDR3 DNA follows: TGTGCCAGCAGTCCTAACAACTATGGCTACACCTTC. This encodes CASSPNNYGYTF.

The rearrangement uses TRBV9 and TRBJ1-1; 10 nucleotides align to TRBD1. V gave up 4 bases and J gave up 1 base; unmatched junction bases: 4. CDR1 and CDR2 from the germline V gene are SGDLS and YYNGEE. This CDR3 is 15 amino acids long. The DNA of the CDR3 is TGTGCCAGCAGCCCTCGGACAGGGGGGAACACTGAAGCTTTCTTT. This gives the protein CASSPRTGGNTEAFF.

The J gene is TRBJ1-1, the V gene TRBV30; D gene ambiguous. Trimming removed 5 bases from V and 0 bases from J, with 16 bases in between. Germline assignment: CDR1 GTSNPN and CDR2 SVGIG (reference sequence). CDR3 size: 15 residues. Here the CDR3 DNA reads TGTGCCTGGCTGGACTCGCCCTACATGAACACTGAAGCTTTCTTT. As protein: CAWLDSPYMNTEAFF.

The rearrangement uses TRBV5-4 and TRBJ2-7; D is undetermined. The CDR3 length is 12 residues. Trimming cost V 0 bases and J 6 bases, with 7 bases left between them. Per germline, CDR1 SGHNT and CDR2 YYREEE (reference sequence). CDR3 protein: CASSLVPGEQYF. In DNA, the CDR3 is TGTGCCAGCAGCTTGGTACCCGGCGAGCAGTACTTC.

The chain uses TRBV18 and TRBJ1-5; D perhaps matches TRBD1 (5 bases). The CDR3 length is 14 residues. Deletions cut 3 bases from V and 5 bases from J, with 11 bases between. From germline, CDR1 is KGHSH and CDR2 LQKENI. This CDR3 reads CASSPFGGDQPQHF. CDR3 coding DNA: TGTGCCAGCTCACCCTTCGGAGGGGATCAGCCCCAGCATTTT.